The rows below give T cell receptor beta chains drawn from one sample of a study of T cell responses to AZD1222 COVID-19 vaccine. TCRdb's copy holds only in-frame clones and misses some; the assay was immunoSEQ multiplex PCR. The sample has about 150,000 clones, more than 70% seen once. Sequencing used peripheral blood, obtained 28 days after the second AZD1222 dose. The source is an adult who received the AZD1222 COVID-19 vaccine. Both conserved end residues are part of each CDR3. The D gene is left open where the match is weak. For some rows the clone size is stated as once, few or many, or as a class when expanded; others skip it.

v_gene,d_gene,abundance,j_gene,CDR3aa,CDR3nt
TRBV7-9,.,.,TRBJ2-7,CASSRGRYEQYF,TGTGCCAGCAGCAGAGGGAGGTACGAGCAGTACTTC
TRBV10-3,TRBD2,.,TRBJ2-1,CAISESTLAAPGNEQFF,TGTGCCATCAGTGAGTCCACGCTAGCGGCCCCAGGCAATGAGCAGTTCTTC
TRBV3-1/TRBV3-2,.,.,TRBJ1-1,CASSQVGGDTEAFF,TGTGCCAGCAGCCAAGTGGGGGGGGACACTGAAGCTTTCTTT
TRBV18,.,.,TRBJ1-3,CASSPESSGNTIYF,TGTGCCAGCTCACCGGAGAGCTCTGGAAACACCATATATTTT
TRBV20-1,.,once,TRBJ1-4,CSASNRQGNEKLFF,TGCAGTGCTAGTAACCGGCAGGGTAATGAAAAACTGTTTTTT
TRBV27,TRBD1,once,TRBJ1-4,CASSIHRGGEKLFF,TGTGCCAGCAGTATACACAGGGGGGGTGAAAAACTGTTTTTT
TRBV12-3/TRBV12-4,.,.,TRBJ1-4,CASSFRDFEKLFF,TGTGCCAGCAGTTTTCGAGATTTTGAAAAACTGTTTTTT
TRBV7-9,.,.,TRBJ2-2,CASSIQDPGELFF,TGTGCCAGCAGCATCCAGGATCCCGGGGAGCTGTTTTTT
TRBV7-2,TRBD2,.,TRBJ2-3,CASKGLARFGTDTQYF,TGTGCCAGCAAGGGACTAGCGAGGTTTGGCACAGATACGCAGTATTTT
TRBV5-1,TRBD1,.,TRBJ2-5,CASSSRTGVETQYF,TGCGCCAGCAGCTCCCGGACAGGTGTGGAGACCCAGTACTTC
TRBV5-6,.,.,TRBJ1-2,CASSPIGSYGYTF,TGTGCCAGCAGCCCAATCGGTTCCTATGGCTACACCTTC
TRBV27,.,.,TRBJ1-2,CASRLSDSLYGYTF,TGTGCCAGTCGCCTTTCTGACAGCCTCTATGGCTACACCTTC
TRBV20-1,.,.,TRBJ2-1,CSAREDEQFF,TGCAGTGCCAGAGAGGATGAGCAGTTCTTC
TRBV25-1,.,.,TRBJ1-1,CASTGRLNTEAFF,TGTGCCAGCACGGGACGGCTGAACACTGAAGCTTTCTTT
TRBV5-1,TRBD2,.,TRBJ2-5,CASSSRLAGFQETQYF,TGCGCCAGCAGCTCACGACTAGCGGGATTCCAAGAGACCCAGTACTTC
TRBV5-1,.,.,TRBJ1-6,CASSLQGEESPLHF,TGCGCCAGCAGCTTACAGGGTGAAGAGTCACCCCTCCACTTT
TRBV11-3,.,.,TRBJ2-7,CASSLGAASSYEQYF,TGTGCCAGCAGCTTAGGGGCAGCCTCATCCTACGAGCAGTACTTC
TRBV19,.,.,TRBJ1-4,CASSLALWEKLFF,TGTGCCAGTAGTCTCGCGCTCTGGGAAAAACTGTTTTTT
TRBV4-2,.,.,TRBJ1-5,CASSTKIDQGNNQPQHF,TGTGCCAGCAGCACCAAGATCGATCAGGGCAACAATCAGCCCCAGCATTTT
TRBV2,.,.,TRBJ2-5,CASSELETQYF,TGTGCCAGCAGTGAATTAGAGACCCAGTACTTC
TRBV19,.,.,TRBJ2-1,CASRTTATISYNEQFF,TGTGCCAGTAGGACGACAGCTACTATCTCCTACAATGAGCAGTTCTTC
TRBV19,.,.,TRBJ1-2,CASKTGTPYGAYTF,TGTGCCAGTAAGACCGGGACTCCCTACGGAGCCTACACCTTC
TRBV27,.,.,TRBJ2-1,CASSLGGGEQFF,TGTGCCAGCAGCTTGGGAGGCGGAGAGCAGTTCTTC
TRBV7-2,.,few,TRBJ2-7,CASSLGPPSSYEQYF,TGTGCCAGCAGCTTAGGCCCCCCTAGCTCCTACGAGCAGTACTTC
TRBV27,.,.,TRBJ1-5,CASTTGDQPQHF,TGTGCCAGCACAACCGGGGATCAGCCCCAGCATTTT
TRBV6-5,.,once,TRBJ2-7,CASRNTGEGLHEQYF,TGTGCCAGCAGGAACACAGGGGAGGGACTGCACGAGCAGTACTTC
TRBV7-9,TRBD2,few,TRBJ2-2,CASSWGLAGANGELFF,TGTGCCAGCAGCTGGGGACTAGCGGGAGCGAACGGGGAGCTGTTTTTT
TRBV27,TRBD2,.,TRBJ2-5,CASSSVVEGRAGETQYF,TGTGCCAGCAGTTCCGTGGTGGAAGGGAGGGCCGGAGAGACCCAGTACTTC
TRBV5-1,.,.,TRBJ2-5,CASSYNQETQYF,TGCGCCAGCAGCTACAACCAAGAGACCCAGTACTTC
TRBV15,.,.,TRBJ2-7,CATSPPLGLQYF,TGTGCCACCAGCCCCCCTCTTGGGTTGCAGTACTTC
TRBV4-2,TRBD1,few,TRBJ1-5,CASSQEVGQGGQPQHF,TGTGCCAGCAGCCAAGAGGTAGGACAGGGCGGACAGCCCCAGCATTTT
TRBV30,.,.,TRBJ1-2,CAWSVAGTRMNYGYTF,TGTGCCTGGAGTGTTGCGGGCACCCGAATGAACTATGGCTACACCTTC
TRBV19,TRBD1,once,TRBJ1-4,CASRIQGEELFF,TGTGCCAGTAGGATTCAGGGGGAAGAACTGTTTTTT
TRBV3-1/TRBV3-2,.,.,TRBJ2-1,CASSPPKGGGSSSYNEQFF,TGTGCCAGCAGCCCCCCCAAGGGTGGGGGGTCTAGCTCCTACAATGAGCAGTTCTTC
TRBV20-1,.,.,TRBJ2-1,CSASRKGEQFF,TGCAGTGCTTCTAGGAAAGGAGAGCAGTTCTTC